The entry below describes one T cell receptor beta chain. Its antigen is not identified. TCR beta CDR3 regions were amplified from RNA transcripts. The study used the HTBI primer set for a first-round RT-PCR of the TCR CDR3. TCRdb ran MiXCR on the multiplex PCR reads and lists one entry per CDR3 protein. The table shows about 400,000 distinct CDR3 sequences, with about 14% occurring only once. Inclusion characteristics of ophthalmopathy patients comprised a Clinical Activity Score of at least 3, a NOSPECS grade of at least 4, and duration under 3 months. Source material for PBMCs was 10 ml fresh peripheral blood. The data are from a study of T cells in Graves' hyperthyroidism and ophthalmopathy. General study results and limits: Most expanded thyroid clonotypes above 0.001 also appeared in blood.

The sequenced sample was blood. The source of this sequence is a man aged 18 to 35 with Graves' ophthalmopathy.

The chain's CDR3 is CASRVGGPSYNEQFF. The CDR3, as DNA: TGTGCCAGTAGGGTGGGAGGGCCCTCCTACAATGAGCAGTTCTTC. The chain combines TRBV19 with TRBJ2-1; 7 bases are shared with TRBD2. V lost 6 bases and J lost 0; bases outside the gene matches: 5. Germline loops: CDR1 LNHDA, CDR2 SQIVND (reference sequence). The CDR3 length is 15 residues.